These 14 T cell receptor beta chains originate from one sample sequenced in a study of a mutant IDH1 vaccine in newly diagnosed glioma. These TCRs' antigens remain unknown. Time point indicated: week 11, during vaccination. In the vaccine, a single dose held 300 ug of the mutant IDH1 20-mer peptide, along with topical imiquimod. Clones were read by immunoSEQ multiplex PCR, and TCRdb kept only the in-frame ones, dropping some. The repertoire includes about 35,000 clones, roughly 80% of them detected once, and around 15% sits in the top ten. The sequencing here drew on peripheral blood mononuclear cells (PBMCs), taken from a glioma patient whose treatment included an IDH1 peptide vaccine. The receptors shown here come from a woman in her twenties or thirties with glioma. Some clones in this sample may be carry-over from other donors' samples.

V and J are TRBV5-6 and TRBJ2-7, with TRBD2 matching over 12 bases. Germline CDR1 and CDR2: SGHDT and YYEEEE. The CDR3 is 16 amino acids. Unmatched junction bases numbered 6, after V lost 3 bases and J lost 2 bases. The CDR3: CASSSWGLAGAYEQYF. In nucleotides, the CDR3 is TGTGCCAGCAGCTCTTGGGGACTAGCGGGCGCCTACGAGCAGTACTTC.

The CDR3 sequence: CAISLNRELNTEAFF. The CDR3 DNA reads TGTGCCATCAGTCTTAACAGGGAACTGAACACTGAAGCTTTCTTT. The chain uses TRBV10-3 and TRBJ1-1, with a possible D match to TRBD1 (6 bases). Trimming pared 5 bases from V and 0 bases from J, leaving 13 bases between. The germline V gene encodes CDR1 ENHRY and CDR2 SYGVKD. The CDR3 totals 15 residues.

The V call is TRBV4-1, the J call TRBJ2-7; a possible D gene is TRBD2 (6 bases). Between the trimmed V and J ends, which lost 0 bases and 2 bases, there was a span of 14 bases. Germline CDR1 is MGHRA and CDR2 is YSYEKL. The CDR3 is 16 amino acids. CDR3 sequence (DNA): TGCGCCAGCAGCCAAGAACTAGGAGGGCTAGCCTACGAGCAGTACTTC. Translation: CASSQELGGLAYEQYF.

This clone was detected a few times. This sequence joins TRBV4-2 and TRBJ1-2, with 7 nucleotides matching TRBD1. The V and J ends lost 7 bases and 7 bases, in that order; junction bases with no gene match: 6. The CDR3 has 12 amino acids. Per the germline V gene, CDR1 is LGHNA and CDR2 is YNFKEQ. The CDR3 DNA reads as TGTGCCAGCACCCCAGGGGGTGGTGGCTACACCTTC. This translates into CASTPGGGGYTF.

This chain uses TRBV9 with TRBJ2-1; tentative D call: TRBD2 (6 bases). Germline-derived CDR1 and CDR2 are SGDLS and YYNGEE. With 4 bases removed from V and 6 bases from J, the gap between germline ends came to 14 bases. The CDR3 sequence is 14 residues long. CDR3 amino acids: CASSSSVGGNEQFF. The CDR3 DNA follows: TGTGCCAGCAGCTCCTCCGTCGGGGGCAATGAGCAGTTCTTC.

The V and J genes are TRBV28 and TRBJ2-5, with 7 bases identical to TRBD1. The CDR3 spans 13 residues. Looked up from germline, CDR1 is MDHEN and CDR2 is SYDVKM. Trimming took 7 bases from V and 5 from J; bases not matched to a gene: 7. CDR3 residues: CASTKQGMETQYF. The CDR3 region has the DNA TGTGCCAGCACAAAACAGGGGATGGAGACCCAGTACTTC.

J is TRBJ2-3 and V is TRBV27; 12 nucleotides line up with TRBD2. Germline-derived CDR1 and CDR2 are MNHEY and SMNVEV (reference sequence). Trimming at V came to 5 bases and at J to 5 bases, leaving 8 bases not matched to a gene. The CDR3 has 16 residues. CDR3 protein: CASSLRLAGEVDTQYF. The CDR3 coding sequence is TGTGCCAGCAGTCTCCGACTAGCGGGAGAGGTAGATACGCAGTATTTT.

The chain is built from TRBV5-1 and TRBJ2-1; 7 bases line up with TRBD2. This CDR3 contains 17 residues. Germline CDR1 SGHRS, CDR2 YFSETQ. The junction had 19 bases not matched to a gene; V was cut back by 4 bases and J by 9 bases. DNA of the CDR3: TGCGCCAGCAGCAAAGTAGGGGCGGGAGAACCCGGAGGTGAGCAGTTCTTC. Its protein product is CASSKVGAGEPGGEQFF.

The V call is TRBV6-1, the J call TRBJ2-6; 10 bases match TRBD1. Per germline, CDR1 MNHNS and CDR2 SASEGT. This CDR3 region has 17 residues. Germline trimming cut 6 bases from V and 2 bases from J; bases unmatched to any gene: 7. This chain's CDR3 is CASRERQGAAGANVLTF. The CDR3 DNA reads as TGTGCCAGCAGGGAACGACAGGGGGCTGCTGGGGCCAACGTCCTGACTTTC.

This chain joins TRBV29-1 and TRBJ2-7, with a tentative D call TRBD1 (6 bases). V lost 4 bases to trimming and J lost 4 bases, with 14 bases between them. CDR1 is SQVTM, CDR2 ANQGSEA, per germline. This CDR3 has 13 amino acids. In DNA form, the CDR3 reads TGCAGCGTTGTCTTATTCCAGGGGTACGAGCAGTACTTC. Protein: CSVVLFQGYEQYF.

In its sample, this clone was seen once. The J gene is TRBJ1-5, the V gene TRBV10-3, with D possibly matching TRBD1 (6 bases). The CDR3 is made up of 15 amino acids. Germline values: CDR1 ENHRY, CDR2 SYGVKD. With 4 bases removed from V and 5 bases from J, the gap between germline ends came to 15 bases. CDR3 nucleotides: TGTGCCATCAGTGTAGGGGGGGGTACAGATCAGCCCCAGCATTTT. This gives the protein CAISVGGGTDQPQHF.

CDR3 sequence reads: CASSLEFDTQYF. CDR3 nucleotide sequence: TGTGCCAGCAGCTTAGAGTTTGATACGCAGTATTTT. The J gene is TRBJ2-3, the V gene TRBV7-9; D is undetermined. Germline V gene lookup returns CDR1 SEHNR and CDR2 FQNEAQ (reference sequence). The CDR3 is 12 residues long. Trimming cost V 1 base and J 6 bases, with 5 bases left between them.

This clone occurred a few times. The genes are TRBV7-9 and TRBJ1-1; TRBD1 aligns across 9 bases. The CDR3 is 15 amino acids. Germline lookup yields CDR1 SEHNR and CDR2 FQNEAQ (reference sequence). J gave up 8 bases and V 0 bases, and 7 bases lay outside the gene matches. CDR3 DNA sequence: TGTGCCAGCAGCTTAGCTCGGACAGGGGCGATAGAAGCTTTCTTT. Protein product: CASSLARTGAIEAFF.

This chain uses TRBV27 with TRBJ1-2; tentatively, D is TRBD1 (6 bases). The CDR3 extends over 13 amino acids. Germline V lookup: CDR1 MNHEY, CDR2 SMNVEV (reference sequence). Trimming pared 6 bases from V and 2 bases from J, leaving 10 bases between. CDR3 in DNA: TGTGCCAGCAGGGACAGACCCAACTATGGCTACACCTTC. Amino acids: CASRDRPNYGYTF.